These 10 T cell receptor beta chains were sequenced from one sample in a study of blood T cell repertoires in COVID-19. Profiled with immunoSEQ multiplex PCR; TCRdb holds only in-frame clones, not every one. The sample lists some 390,000 clones, 80% to 90% occurring once. Sequenced input: PBMCs or T cells enriched from blood (not recorded which). The receptor set was obtained from a man aged 25 to 40 who had recovered from COVID-19.

The V call is TRBV28, the J call TRBJ1-5, with TRBD1 matching 7 bases. Germline CDR1 and CDR2: MDHEN and SYDVKM. This CDR3 has 16 amino acids. V lost 4 bases and J lost 3; bases outside the gene matches: 9. CDR3 loop: CASSSVGRGPNQPQHF. CDR3 bases: TGTGCCAGCAGTTCCGTCGGGAGGGGGCCCAATCAGCCCCAGCATTTT.

This clone has only one observation. J is TRBJ1-2 and V is TRBV4-1; the D is unclear. The CDR3 has 16 residues. V shed 3 bases and J shed 4 bases, with 18 bases lying between them. CDR1 MGHRA and CDR2 YSYEKL come from the germline V gene. The CDR3 reads CASSHQRARSSYGYTF. The CDR3 DNA follows: TGCGCCAGCAGCCACCAAAGAGCCCGGTCGTCCTATGGCTACACCTTC.

The chain links TRBV12-3 or TRBV12-4 to TRBJ2-6, with D possibly TRBD2 on 6 matching bases. CDR3 length: 13 residues. V lost 3 bases, J lost 12 bases, and 12 bases lay in between. CDR3 sequence reads: CASSLEGLSVLTF. The CDR3 DNA is TGTGCCAGCAGTTTGGAGGGGCTCAGCGTCCTGACTTTC.

The chain uses TRBV5-1 and TRBJ2-1; tentatively, D is TRBD2 (6 bases). Trimming removed 0 bases from V and 3 bases from J, with 13 bases in between. Germline-derived CDR1 and CDR2 are SGHRS and YFSETQ. This CDR3 region has 16 residues. The CDR3 here is CASSLAGGDFYNEQFF. CDR3 coding DNA: TGCGCCAGCAGCTTGGCCGGTGGGGACTTCTACAATGAGCAGTTCTTC.

The V gene is TRBV18, the J gene TRBJ2-1; 11 bases fit TRBD2. This CDR3 has 16 amino acids. Germline V gives CDR1 KGHSH, CDR2 LQKENI. The junction had 3 bases not matched to a gene; V was cut back by 1 base and J by 4 bases. The CDR3 sequence is CASSPLGTSGYNEQFF. The CDR3 DNA is TGTGCCAGCTCACCACTTGGGACTAGCGGTTACAATGAGCAGTTCTTC. The variable domain in full, with the rest retrieved from reference TRBV18 and TRBJ2-1, is NAGVMQNPRHLVRRRGQEARLRCSPMKGHSHVYWYRQLPEEGLKFMVYLQKENIIDESGMPKERFSAEFPKEGPSILRIQQVVRGDSAAYFCASSPLGTSGYNEQFFGPGTRLTVL.

This chain uses TRBV9 with TRBJ1-3; 10 bases line up with TRBD1. Germline V CDR1 and CDR2: SGDLS, YYNGEE. The CDR3 totals 15 residues. Trimming at V came to 3 bases and at J to 4 bases, leaving 4 bases not matched to a gene. In DNA form, the CDR3 reads TGTGCCAGCAGCGCGGGGACAGGGGAAGGAAACACCATATATTTT. Protein sequence: CASSAGTGEGNTIYF.

The V and J genes are TRBV5-8 and TRBJ1-4; 10 bases match TRBD1. Germline trimming cut 4 bases from V and 4 bases from J; bases unmatched to any gene: 10. The germline gives CDR1 SGHTS, CDR2 YDEGEE. The CDR3 spans 17 residues. The CDR3, as DNA: TGTGCCAGCAGCGCGTGGACAGGGGGGTTTTTTAATGAAAAACTGTTTTTT. Residues: CASSAWTGGFFNEKLFF.

The rearrangement links TRBV5-1 to TRBJ2-2; 9 bases map to TRBD2. The ends lost 1 base at V and 7 bases at J; junction bases unmatched: 8. This CDR3 is 16 amino acids long. Germline V gene lookup returns CDR1 SGHRS and CDR2 YFSETQ. The DNA for the CDR3 is TGCGCCAGCAGCTTGTACGGCGGGAGGGCCGGCGGGGAGCTGTTTTTT. It codes for CASSLYGGRAGGELFF.

The chain carries TRBV10-1 and TRBJ1-5; D possibly corresponds to TRBD1 (5 bases). The germline V gene encodes CDR1 WNHNN and CDR2 SYGVQD (reference sequence). This CDR3 comprises 13 residues. V dropped 5 bases and J dropped 5 bases, with 10 bases sitting between them. DNA for the CDR3: TGCGCCAGCAGTAACGGGGGGGATCAGCCCCAGCATTTT. It yields the protein CASSNGGDQPQHF.

J is TRBJ2-1 and V is TRBV7-6; a weak D match, TRBD2 (6 bases). V dropped 5 bases and J dropped 5 bases, with 28 bases sitting between them. The CDR3 contains 19 residues. Germline CDR1 and CDR2: SGHVS and FNYEAQ. The CDR3 sequence is CASSLWDSSRAKINNEQFF. In nucleotides, the CDR3 is TGTGCCAGCAGCCTCTGGGACTCCTCCCGAGCAAAGATAAACAATGAGCAGTTCTTC.